Listed below are T cell receptor beta chains from one sample, sequenced in a study of T cell changes during pregnancy in multiple sclerosis. Using immunoSEQ multiplex PCR, the repertoire was profiled, and TCRdb retains in-frame clones only, with some absent. The table records about 89,000 clones, 92% of them present only once. Sequences were derived from peripheral blood, sampled after pregnancy. Source of these receptors: a female donor in good health, enrolled as a control in a pregnancy study. CDR3s include the opening cysteine and the closing phenylalanine or tryptophan. The D gene is left open where the match is weak. Size is omitted from some rows. Given values are once, few, many or a class for expanded clones.

abundance: -; j_gene: TRBJ2-2; v_gene: TRBV2; d_gene: TRBD2; CDR3aa: CASREGLAGELFF; CDR3nt: TGTGCCAGCAGGGAAGGACTAGCCGGGGAGCTGTTTTTT
abundance: -; j_gene: TRBJ1-6; v_gene: TRBV5-1; d_gene: -; CDR3aa: CASSLGLNGSPLHF; CDR3nt: TGCGCCAGCAGCTTGGGGCTCAATGGCTCACCCCTCCACTTT
abundance: -; j_gene: TRBJ2-3; v_gene: TRBV2; d_gene: TRBD2; CDR3aa: CASSVSGVTDTQYF; CDR3nt: TGTGCCAGCAGTGTTAGCGGGGTTACAGATACGCAGTATTTT
abundance: -; j_gene: TRBJ1-2; v_gene: TRBV11-2; d_gene: TRBD1; CDR3aa: CASSLTGGDGYTF; CDR3nt: TGTGCCAGCAGCTTAACAGGGGGCGATGGCTACACCTTC
abundance: -; j_gene: TRBJ1-4; v_gene: TRBV7-2; d_gene: -; CDR3aa: CASSLRPQAFRNEKLFF; CDR3nt: TGTGCCAGCAGCTTGAGACCCCAGGCCTTCAGAAATGAAAAACTGTTTTTT
abundance: -; j_gene: TRBJ2-7; v_gene: TRBV5-4; d_gene: TRBD2; CDR3aa: CASSSRTSGIIYEQYF; CDR3nt: TGTGCCAGCAGCTCCAGGACTAGCGGGATAATATACGAGCAGTACTTC
abundance: -; j_gene: TRBJ2-3; v_gene: TRBV10-1; d_gene: -; CDR3aa: CASHALGKGTDTQYF; CDR3nt: TGCGCCAGCCACGCGCTCGGGAAGGGCACAGATACGCAGTATTTT
abundance: few; j_gene: TRBJ1-1; v_gene: TRBV18; d_gene: -; CDR3aa: CASSLQGLPFF; CDR3nt: TGTGCCAGCTCACTACAGGGTTTGCCTTTCTTT
abundance: -; j_gene: TRBJ2-3; v_gene: TRBV7-8; d_gene: TRBD2; CDR3aa: CASSSLPGTSGERTDTQYF; CDR3nt: TGTGCCAGCAGCTCCCTCCCCGGGACTAGCGGGGAGCGCACAGATACGCAGTATTTT
abundance: -; j_gene: TRBJ2-1; v_gene: TRBV7-2; d_gene: -; CDR3aa: CASSPLPGYPGYNEQFF; CDR3nt: TGTGCCAGCAGCCCTTTGCCCGGGTATCCGGGATACAATGAGCAGTTCTTC
abundance: -; j_gene: TRBJ1-2; v_gene: TRBV15; d_gene: TRBD1; CDR3aa: CATSSRQGDGYTF; CDR3nt: TGTGCCACCAGCAGCCGACAGGGAGATGGCTACACCTTC
abundance: -; j_gene: TRBJ2-7; v_gene: TRBV28; d_gene: TRBD2; CDR3aa: CASTLGTSGRSSYEQYF; CDR3nt: TGTGCCAGCACACTGGGGACTAGCGGGAGGAGCTCCTACGAGCAGTACTTC
abundance: -; j_gene: TRBJ1-5; v_gene: TRBV4-2; d_gene: TRBD1; CDR3aa: CASSQDWAGGNQPQHF; CDR3nt: TGTGCCAGCAGCCAAGATTGGGCAGGGGGGAATCAGCCCCAGCATTTT
abundance: -; j_gene: TRBJ2-1; v_gene: TRBV7-9; d_gene: -; CDR3aa: CASSLGGPIEQFF; CDR3nt: TGTGCCAGCAGCTTAGGTGGGCCGATTGAGCAGTTCTTC
abundance: -; j_gene: TRBJ1-1; v_gene: TRBV19; d_gene: TRBD1; CDR3aa: CASTPYRQGRYPTEAFF; CDR3nt: TGTGCCAGTACGCCTTACCGACAGGGAAGGTATCCCACTGAAGCTTTCTTT
abundance: once; j_gene: TRBJ1-5; v_gene: TRBV30; d_gene: TRBD1; CDR3aa: CAWKPPGQSNQPQHF; CDR3nt: TGTGCCTGGAAGCCTCCGGGACAGTCGAATCAGCCCCAGCATTTT